This TCR beta chain originates from a study of identical twins. Findings and limits, study-wide: Compared with models, monozygotic twins showed more out-of-frame TCR alpha sharing.

TCRdb analysed the 5' RACE reads with MiXCR anew, one entry per CDR3 protein. The table records over 200,000 distinct CDR3 sequences, over 5% of them present only once. In its sample, this clonotype was seen a few times. Its antigen is unknown. In addition, the sample was reused for a study of T cells expressing NK-cell markers. Per that study: From sorted CD3+CD56+NKG2C+, CD3+CD56+NKG2C- and CD3+CD56-NKG2C+ T cells came the TCR beta repertoires. Sorting was limited to alpha-beta TCR-expressing T cells with an anti-gamma-delta TCR antibody in several experiments. Evidence did not settle whether expanded NKG2C+ T cell clones targeted HCMV.

Sample: CD8+ T cells sorted from blood. The clonotype comes from a woman aged 18-29 years in good health.

The CDR3 loop is CASSEPGTGNTEAFF. CDR3 bases: TGTGCCAGCAGTGAACCCGGGACAGGGAACACTGAAGCTTTCTTT. The genes are TRBV6-1 and TRBJ1-1; 8 bases line up with TRBD1. In germline, CDR1 is MNHNS, CDR2 SASEGT. This CDR3 comprises 15 residues. V lost 2 bases, J lost 1 base, and 3 bases stayed unmatched.